One and the same sample provided the 17 T cell receptor beta chains below, sequenced in a study of blood T cells in healthy people across ages. Using a J-beta primer mix together with a sample-barcoded 5' primer, a second PCR was run for roughly 6 to 12 cycles. TCRdb re-analysed the 5' RACE reads in MiXCR, keeping a single row per CDR3 protein. The table includes under 950,000 distinct CDR3 sequences, 20% to 25% detected once. The source material was blood. These receptors originate from a man between 70 and 80 years old in good health.

The gene calls are TRBV12-3 or TRBV12-4 and TRBJ2-1; TRBD2 agrees at 10 bases. With V trimmed by 4 bases and J by 0 bases, 15 bases remained unmatched. The CDR3 is 20 amino acids. The CDR3 is CASSSRTLAGVKSSYNEQFF. The CDR3 DNA follows: TGTGCCAGCAGTTCCCGGACTCTAGCGGGGGTTAAAAGCTCCTACAATGAGCAGTTCTTC.

This clonotype was observed many times. The rearrangement uses TRBV5-5 and TRBJ2-3; D not resolved. The ends were cut back, 0 bases at V and 2 bases at J, with 7 bases in the middle. The CDR3 has 14 residues. Germline CDR1 is SGHKS and CDR2 is YYEKEE (reference sequence). CDR3 region: CASSLVRDTDTQYF. The CDR3 nucleotides are TGTGCCAGCAGCTTGGTTCGTGACACAGATACGCAGTATTTT.

J is TRBJ1-2 and V is TRBV5-1; 7 bases agree with TRBD1. With V trimmed by 4 bases and J by 6 bases, 12 bases remained unmatched. This CDR3 region has 15 residues. Per germline, CDR1 SGHRS and CDR2 YFSETQ. CDR3 DNA: TGCGCCAGCAGCCAAGGGGGCGCAGGGAACCATGGCTACACCTTC. This sequence encodes CASSQGGAGNHGYTF.

Here the CDR3 DNA reads TGTGCCAGCAGCTTGGTCGGGGAAGGAGGCTACACCTTC. Residues: CASSLVGEGGYTF. This sequence joins TRBV5-5 and TRBJ1-2; the D is unclear. Germline values: CDR1 SGHKS, CDR2 YYEKEE (reference sequence). The ends were cut back, 0 bases at V and 8 bases at J, with 11 bases in the middle. This CDR3 contains 13 residues.

The chain recombines TRBV21-1 with TRBJ2-7. TRBV21-1 is a recognized pseudogene. CDR3 length: 13 residues. In DNA, the CDR3 is TGTGCCAGCAGCACTGACACCGTTTCCGAGCAGTACGTC. It codes for CASSTDTVSEQYV.

In its sample, this clonotype was seen many times. The chain employs TRBV27 and TRBJ2-7, with D perhaps TRBD2 (6 bases). Germline CDR1 reads MNHEY; CDR2 reads SMNVEV (reference sequence). V lost 4 bases to trimming and J lost 4 bases, with 14 bases between them. The CDR3 loop spans 14 amino acids. The CDR3 DNA reads TGTGCCAGCAGTTCCCGGCTAGCGAGTTACGAGCAGTACTTC. Encoded protein: CASSSRLASYEQYF.

This clonotype showed up many times. The chain joins TRBV6-2 or TRBV6-3 to TRBJ2-1; D may correspond to TRBD1 or TRBD2 (5 bases each). The germline V and J ends were trimmed by 8 bases and 2 bases, with 10 bases remaining between them. The V gene's germline CDR1 is MNHEY and CDR2 SVGEGT. CDR3 length: 13 residues. The CDR3 here is CASGDPTYNEQFF. As DNA, the CDR3 is TGTGCCAGCGGGGACCCGACCTACAATGAGCAGTTCTTC.

The table lists this clonotype with a few counts. The chain couples TRBV29-1 to TRBJ1-1, with TRBD1 matching 9 bases. Germline lookup yields CDR1 SQVTM and CDR2 ANQGSEA. The CDR3 is made up of 15 amino acids. V shed 7 bases, J shed 0 bases, and the junction held 9 bases outside the gene matches. CDR3 sequence reads: CSAGDRVRVNTEAFF. The DNA for the CDR3 is TGCAGCGCCGGGGACAGGGTAAGGGTGAACACTGAAGCTTTCTTT.

The chain links TRBV20-1 to TRBJ2-5, with 9 bases that match TRBD2. Germline V gives CDR1 DFQATT, CDR2 SNEGSKA (reference sequence). V trimming: 6 bases; J trimming: 5 bases; junction bases outside the gene matches: 13. The CDR3 consists of 15 residues. CDR3 region: CSADTLREGGETQYF. In DNA, the CDR3 is TGCAGTGCCGACACCTTGCGGGAGGGCGGCGAGACCCAGTACTTC.

V is TRBV18 and J is TRBJ2-1; no clear D gene. The J call may not be correct, given that the DNA end is closer to TRBJ2-7. Germline values: CDR1 KGHSH, CDR2 LQKENI. The CDR3 length is 15 residues. The CDR3 DNA reads TGTGCCAGCTCACCAAGAACCAGGAGCTCCTACGAGCAGTACTTC. Encoded protein: CASSPRTRSSYEQYF.

This clonotype was seen more than once but under ten times. The V and J genes are TRBV7-2 and TRBJ2-3; the D gene is possibly TRBD1 (7 bases). Germline-derived CDR1 and CDR2 are SGHTA and FQGNSA. V lost 4 bases and J 3 bases, leaving 11 bases between the germline ends. This CDR3 contains 14 residues. In nucleotides, the CDR3 is TGTACCAGCAGCTACGCGGGACAGACAGATACGCAGTATTTT. Translating gives CTSSYAGQTDTQYF.

The rearrangement links TRBV27 to TRBJ2-7; 9 nucleotides match TRBD1. Germline V gene sequence: CDR1 MNHEY, CDR2 SMNVEV (reference sequence). Trimming at V came to 10 bases and at J to 2 bases, leaving 3 bases not matched to a gene. CDR3 size: 12 residues. The CDR3 region is CATGQGPYEQYV. In nucleotides, the CDR3 is TGTGCCACCGGACAGGGGCCCTACGAGCAGTACGTC.

V gene TRBV28 combines with J gene TRBJ1-1; TRBD1 might be the D (6 bases). Trimming left V 6 bases short and J 0 bases short, with 14 bases between. The CDR3 sequence is 15 residues long. The germline gives CDR1 MDHEN, CDR2 SYDVKM. CDR3 protein: CASSIGGHLNTEAFF. The CDR3 DNA reads as TGTGCCAGCAGCATAGGGGGACACTTGAACACTGAAGCTTTCTTT.

This clonotype was recorded a few times. The J gene is TRBJ2-3, the V gene TRBV21-1; the table assigns TRBD1, which was not confirmed against the DNA. TRBV21-1 is labeled a pseudogene. The length of the CDR3 is 20 residues. CDR3: CASSKGIRLVRGRGVDTQYF. For the CDR3, the DNA is TGTGCCAGCAGCAAGGGGATCCGATTAGTGAGGGGCCGCGGGGTAGATACGCAGTATTTT.

This clonotype was observed a handful of times. The CDR3 bases are TGTGCCAGCAGTTTCCTGAGGACCCTGTACCAAGAGACCCAGTACTTC. Protein sequence: CASSFLRTLYQETQYF. The V gene is TRBV12-3 or TRBV12-4, the J gene TRBJ2-5, with D unresolved. Trimming pared 3 bases from V and 0 bases from J, leaving 14 bases between. CDR3 size: 16 residues.

This clonotype was detected many times. The V gene is TRBV13, the J gene TRBJ1-1; D is unresolved. This CDR3 is built from 12 residues. V was cut by 5 bases and J by 11 bases, with 15 bases left in between. CDR1 and CDR2 from the germline V gene are PRHDT and FYEKMQ (reference sequence). The CDR3 DNA follows: TGTGCCAGCAGCATTGGAGCCGTCGGGGCTTTCTTT. Its protein is CASSIGAVGAFF.

This clonotype was counted a few times. CDR3 DNA sequence: TGCGCCAGCAGCTTGGCGGGGGGGGCTGAAATGAACACTGAAGCTTTCTTT. Protein sequence: CASSLAGGAEMNTEAFF. This chain links TRBV5-1 with TRBJ1-1; a weak D match, TRBD1 (6 bases). The CDR3 has 17 residues. Germline V gene data show CDR1 as SGHRS and CDR2 as YFSETQ. Trimming removed 0 bases at V and 0 bases at J, with 15 bases between.